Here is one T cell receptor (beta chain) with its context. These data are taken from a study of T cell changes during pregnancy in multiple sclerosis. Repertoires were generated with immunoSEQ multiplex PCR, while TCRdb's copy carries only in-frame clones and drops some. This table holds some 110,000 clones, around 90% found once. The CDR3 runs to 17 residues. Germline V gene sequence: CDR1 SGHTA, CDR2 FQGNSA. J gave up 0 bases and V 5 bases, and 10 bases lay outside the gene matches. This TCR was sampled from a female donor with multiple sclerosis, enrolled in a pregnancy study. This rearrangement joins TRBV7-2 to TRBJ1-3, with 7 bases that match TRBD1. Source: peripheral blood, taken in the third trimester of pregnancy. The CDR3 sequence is CASSRWTGPRSGNTIYF. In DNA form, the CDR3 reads TGTGCCAGCAGCAGATGGACAGGTCCTCGCTCTGGAAACACCATATATTTT.